This TCR beta chain was sequenced in a study of blood T cells in healthy people across ages. Germline V CDR1 and CDR2: DFQATT, SNEGSKA (reference sequence). This CDR3 comprises 13 residues. Findings of the study overall: Unsorted PBMCs ruled out conclusive naive versus antigen-experienced comparison.

The authors drew 8.5 to 10 milliliters of peripheral blood from each donor. PBMCs were isolated at a quantity of at least 6 million per sample. With respect to this clonotype: Its specificity is not known.

Combining a sample-barcoded 5' primer with a J-beta primer mix, a second PCR ran for 7 to 11 cycles. TCRdb re-called the 5' RACE reads through MiXCR, storing one row per CDR3 protein. This sample has about 1.6 million distinct CDR3 sequences, with approximately 32% found just once. This receptor was taken from a woman younger than 45 in good health. The sample was blood. The chain combines TRBV20-1 with TRBJ2-5; possible D gene TRBD2, 6 bases. The J call may not be correct, given that the DNA end is closer to TRBJ2-7. The CDR3 nucleotides read TGCAGTGCAAGGGACTGGCCCCTAAGCGAGCAGTACTTC. Its protein is CSARDWPLSEQYF.